The T cell receptor (beta chain) described here comes from a study of control samples from healthy donors and cancer patients. Germline lookup yields CDR1 SGHNT and CDR2 YYREEE (reference sequence). V lost 4 bases to trimming and J lost 5 bases, with 10 bases between them. The CDR3 loop spans 13 amino acids. This clone was seen a single time. Assay used: immunoSEQ multiplex PCR; TCRdb lists only in-frame clones, some missing. The sample yields under 450,000 clones, more than 80% seen once. The chain uses TRBV5-4 and TRBJ2-4; D is perhaps TRBD1 (6 bases). The source of this sequence is a man aged 35 to 55 with head and neck cancer. Sequencing was carried out using PBMCs. CDR3 DNA sequence: TGTGCCAGCAGCATAGGACAGCAAAACATTCAGTACTTC. It specifies CASSIGQQNIQYF.